This T cell receptor (beta chain) was captured in a study of OX40 agonist ivuxolimab in advanced cancers. In the study overall: Ivuxolimab is a fully human IgG2 antibody that activates OX40 (CD134).

Clones were read by immunoSEQ multiplex PCR, and TCRdb kept only the in-frame ones, dropping some. This sample has tens of thousands of clones; roughly 81% occur once, and the top ten carry around 20%. The sequencing here drew on CD4+ or CD8+ T cells sorted from blood, taken in a trial of the OX40 agonist ivuxolimab. The TCR originated in an adult with an advanced solid tumor such as melanoma, head and neck, liver or kidney cancer.

The DNA of the CDR3 is TGTGCCAGCAGCCAAGATCGTGGAGCAGGGGGAGATACGCAGTATTTT. It translates to CASSQDRGAGGDTQYF. This chain uses TRBV4-2 with TRBJ2-3; 7 bases are shared with TRBD1. Germline lookup yields CDR1 LGHNA and CDR2 YNFKEQ. J lost 5 bases, V lost 0 bases, and 8 bases had no gene match. The CDR3 loop spans 16 amino acids.